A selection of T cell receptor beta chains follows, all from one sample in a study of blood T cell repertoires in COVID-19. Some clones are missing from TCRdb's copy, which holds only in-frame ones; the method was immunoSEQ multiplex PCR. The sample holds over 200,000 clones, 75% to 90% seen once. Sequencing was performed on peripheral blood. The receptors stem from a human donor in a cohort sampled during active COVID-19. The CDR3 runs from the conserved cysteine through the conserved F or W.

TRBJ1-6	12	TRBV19	CASSRSQSPLHF
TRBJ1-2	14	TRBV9	CASSVAGANYGYTF
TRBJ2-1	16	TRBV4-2	CASSQELAPSYNEQFF
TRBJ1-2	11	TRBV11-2	CASSLNSGYTF
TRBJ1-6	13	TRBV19	CASSQGGNSPLHF
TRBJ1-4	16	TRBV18	CASSPAGVATNEKLFF
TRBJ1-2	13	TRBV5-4	CASSFSQAYGYTF
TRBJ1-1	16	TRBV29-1	CSAEGQGFPGGTEAFF
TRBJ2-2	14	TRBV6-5	CASNPSVSTGELFF
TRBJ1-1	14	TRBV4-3	CASSQGTGRGWAFF
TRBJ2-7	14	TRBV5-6	CASSLNRDLYEQYF
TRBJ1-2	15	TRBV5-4	CASSLRGGQGSGYTF
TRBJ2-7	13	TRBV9	CASSVGQSYEQYF
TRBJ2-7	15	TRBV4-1	CASSLAGGSSYEQYF
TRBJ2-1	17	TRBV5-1	CASSLAASGLRFNEQFF
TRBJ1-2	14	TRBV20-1	CSASDRGTNYGYTF
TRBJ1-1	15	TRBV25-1	CASSESRTGGPEAFF
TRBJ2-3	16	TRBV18	CASSQRTSGGTDTQYF
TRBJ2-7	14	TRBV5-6	CASSRRGSSYEQYF
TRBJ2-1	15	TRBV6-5	CASSTGLAGGPEQFF
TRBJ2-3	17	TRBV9	CASSQKAVLLRTDTQYF
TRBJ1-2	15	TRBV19	CASRGSGTANYGYTF
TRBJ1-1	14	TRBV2	CASRTRALNTEAFF
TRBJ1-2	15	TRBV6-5	CASSPGQGLYYGYTF
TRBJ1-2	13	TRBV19	CASSRGQTYGYTF
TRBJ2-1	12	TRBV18	CASSPAGNEQFF
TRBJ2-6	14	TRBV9	CASDRGDGANVLTF
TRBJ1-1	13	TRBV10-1	CASTHDRTTDAFF
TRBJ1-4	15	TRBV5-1	CASSLNGQGREKLFF
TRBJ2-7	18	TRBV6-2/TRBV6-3	CASSPGVPGRRKSYEQYF
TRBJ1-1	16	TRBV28	CASNPPGRGANTEAFF
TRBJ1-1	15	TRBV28	CASRPPGGVRAEAFF
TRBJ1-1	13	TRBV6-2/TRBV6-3	CASSFGPGTEAFF
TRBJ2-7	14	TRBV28	CASRRDSVSYEQYF
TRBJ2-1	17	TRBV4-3	CASSPETIDSSYNEQFF
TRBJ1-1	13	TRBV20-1	CSASRSVNTEAFF
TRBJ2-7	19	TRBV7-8	CASSSPNAPGQGVSYEQYF
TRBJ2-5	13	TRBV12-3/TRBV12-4	CASSLPNGETQYF
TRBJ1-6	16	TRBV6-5	CASSYSWFQYNSPLHF
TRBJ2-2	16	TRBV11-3	CASSTFFGRGSGELFF
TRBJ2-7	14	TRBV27	CASSALTGLGEQYF
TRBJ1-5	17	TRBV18	CASSPPLGGQGNQPQHF
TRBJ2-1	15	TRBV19	CASRIELAGGREQFF
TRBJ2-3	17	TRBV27	CASSLSRGQGRTDTQYF
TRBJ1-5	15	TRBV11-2	CASSLDRGDNQPQHF
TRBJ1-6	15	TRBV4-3	CASSPTRSGSSPLHF
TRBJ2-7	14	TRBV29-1	CSVSGTEVSYEQYF
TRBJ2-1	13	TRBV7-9	CASSLRGNNEQFF
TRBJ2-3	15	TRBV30	CAWSSADSRTDTQYF
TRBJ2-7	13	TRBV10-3	CAISLTSIGEQYF
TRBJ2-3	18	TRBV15	CATSRARTSGRVPDTQYF
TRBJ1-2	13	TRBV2	CASIAGTNYGYTF
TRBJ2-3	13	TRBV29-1	CSVRGLALNTQYF
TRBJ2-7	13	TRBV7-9	CASSEPQGYEQYF
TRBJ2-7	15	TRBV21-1	CASSRRGARGGEQYF
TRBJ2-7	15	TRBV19	CASSAWDRVSYEQYF
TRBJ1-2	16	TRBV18	CASSPLGTGRNYGYTF
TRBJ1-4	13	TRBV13	CASRTGGHEKLFF
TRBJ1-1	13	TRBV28	CASSQSDRGTAFF